Presented here are 9 T cell receptor beta chains from one specimen sequenced in a study of blood T cell repertoires in COVID-19. TCRdb's table, derived via immunoSEQ multiplex PCR, lists solely in-frame clones and lacks some. The sample contains around 50,000 clones, about 83% of which appear only once. Sequencing input: peripheral blood. These TCRs come from a woman in her fifties or sixties with acute or convalescent COVID-19.

This rearrangement joins TRBV28 to TRBJ1-2; D uncertain. This CDR3 has 20 amino acids. CDR1 MDHEN and CDR2 SYDVKM come from the germline V gene. V was shortened by 3 bases and J by 1 base, with 27 bases between the two germline ends. Here the CDR3 reads CASSFGGSLVGPASNYGYTF. In DNA, the CDR3 is TGTGCCAGCAGTTTCGGCGGCTCGTTAGTTGGTCCCGCGAGTAACTATGGCTACACCTTC.

The V call is TRBV14, the J call TRBJ1-2, with TRBD1 identical over 10 bases. The CDR3 contains 16 residues. V gave up 4 bases and J gave up 2 bases; unmatched junction bases: 7. Germline-derived CDR1 and CDR2 are SGHDN and FVKESK. This CDR3 is CASSRGQGMLNYGYTF. The CDR3 DNA reads TGTGCCAGCAGCCGGGGACAGGGGATGTTAAACTATGGCTACACCTTC.

The chain joins TRBV19 to TRBJ2-1; TRBD2 agrees at 12 bases. CDR3 length: 18 residues. Germline V lookup: CDR1 LNHDA, CDR2 SQIVND (reference sequence). With V trimmed by 6 bases and J by 7 bases, 16 bases remained unmatched. CDR3 sequence: CASRAKASGRALGNEQFF. In DNA, the CDR3 is TGTGCCAGTAGGGCCAAAGCTAGCGGGAGGGCCTTGGGGAATGAGCAGTTCTTC.

The chain uses TRBV5-1 and TRBJ1-1; unclear D gene. Germline-derived CDR1 and CDR2 are SGHRS and YFSETQ. CDR3 length: 18 residues. V lost 0 bases and J lost 1, with 19 bases in between. The CDR3 DNA follows: TGCGCCAGCAGCTTGGGTGCCCCAGCCGGGTTCGGGAACACTGAAGCTTTCTTT. This codes for CASSLGAPAGFGNTEAFF.

This chain joins TRBV7-2 and TRBJ1-4; 8 bases align to TRBD1. Per germline, CDR1 SGHTA and CDR2 FQGNSA. V was pared by 0 bases and J by 3 bases, with 0 bases of the junction left unmatched. This CDR3 contains 15 residues. The CDR3 nucleotides read TGTGCCAGCAGCTTAGCGGACAGGGCTAATGAAAAACTGTTTTTT. This sequence encodes CASSLADRANEKLFF.

The chain joins TRBV28 to TRBJ1-5; 8 nucleotides match TRBD1. Germline V gene lookup returns CDR1 MDHEN and CDR2 SYDVKM. Trimming cost V 2 bases and J 3 bases; bases outside gene matches: 21. The CDR3 covers 21 residues. The CDR3 DNA sequence: TGTGCCAGCAGTTTAGGACTTCTTAATCCTGGGACAGGTGAAGCCAATCAGCCCCAGCATTTT. It is translated as CASSLGLLNPGTGEANQPQHF.

This rearrangement joins TRBV27 to TRBJ2-1; D unclear. Germline lookup yields CDR1 MNHEY and CDR2 SMNVEV (reference sequence). V was cut by 5 bases and J by 7 bases, with 12 bases left in between. The CDR3 covers 13 residues. CDR3 nucleotide sequence: TGTGCCAGCAGTCCCCCGACTCAGAATGAGCAGTTCTTC. Translated, it gives CASSPPTQNEQFF.

This clone was recorded once. The chain links TRBV30 to TRBJ1-6; a possible D gene is TRBD1 (6 bases). Trimming removed 2 bases from V and 7 bases from J, with 18 bases in between. Germline CDR1 and CDR2: GTSNPN and SVGIG (reference sequence). The CDR3 has 16 residues. The CDR3 DNA reads as TGTGCCTGGAGTCGAAAAACGGGACAATCAAATTCACCCCTCCACTTT. It codes for CAWSRKTGQSNSPLHF.

This chain connects TRBV7-3 to TRBJ2-1; 10 bases are a match to TRBD2. V lost 5 bases to trimming and J lost 12 bases; unmatched junction nucleotides: 7. The CDR3 is made up of 13 amino acids. Germline-derived CDR1 and CDR2 are SGHTA and FQGTGA. The CDR3 DNA follows: TGTGCCAGCAGCGCCAACCTAGCGGGGGCGCAGTTCTTC. This gives the protein CASSANLAGAQFF.